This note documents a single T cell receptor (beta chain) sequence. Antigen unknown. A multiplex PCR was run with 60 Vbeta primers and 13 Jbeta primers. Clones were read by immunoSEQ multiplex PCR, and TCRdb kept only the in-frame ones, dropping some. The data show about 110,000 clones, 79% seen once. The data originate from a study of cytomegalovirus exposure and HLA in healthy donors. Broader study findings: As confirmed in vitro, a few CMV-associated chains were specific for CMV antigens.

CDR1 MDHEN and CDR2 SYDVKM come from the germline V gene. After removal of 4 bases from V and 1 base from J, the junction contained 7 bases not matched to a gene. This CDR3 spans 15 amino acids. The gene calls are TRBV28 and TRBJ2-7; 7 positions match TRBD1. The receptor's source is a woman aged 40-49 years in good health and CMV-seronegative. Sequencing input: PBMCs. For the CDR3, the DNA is TGTGCCAGCAGTTCGACAGGGTTAAGGTCCTACGAGCAGTACTTC. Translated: CASSSTGLRSYEQYF.